What follows is one T cell receptor beta chain and its context. The data stem from a study of T cell responses to AZD1222 COVID-19 vaccine. The CDR3 totals 14 residues. Trimming shortened V by 1 base and J by 5 bases, and 9 bases separated the two germline ends. Germline V CDR1 and CDR2: SGHVS, FQNEAQ. The assay was immunoSEQ multiplex PCR, and TCRdb's table has in-frame clones only and misses some. This table has 150,000 or so clones, 90% appearing once. The material was peripheral blood, obtained on day 0 of AZD1222 vaccination. The receptor was derived from an adult in good health. The V and J genes are TRBV7-8 and TRBJ1-5, with unresolved D. CDR3 residues: CASSLGRGYQPQHF. The CDR3 DNA sequence: TGTGCCAGCAGCTTAGGCCGGGGATATCAGCCCCAGCATTTT.